These 19 T cell receptor beta chains originate from one sample sequenced in a study of OX40 agonist ivuxolimab in advanced cancers. Data came from immunoSEQ multiplex PCR; TCRdb stores just in-frame clones and leaves some out. Of tens of thousands of clones in the sample, approximately 90% are singletons; the top ten hold about 12%. Sample: CD4+ or CD8+ T cells sorted from blood, taken in a trial of the OX40 agonist ivuxolimab. These receptors all come from an adult with an advanced solid tumor such as melanoma, head and neck, liver or kidney cancer.

The genes are TRBV28 and TRBJ1-1; TRBD1 agrees at 9 bases. CDR3 size: 14 residues. J was trimmed by 5 bases and V by 7 bases; bases with no gene match: 8. The germline CDR1 and CDR2 sequences are MDHEN and SYDVKM. The CDR3 region has the DNA TGTGCCAGCACCCAACAGGGGGCTGGTACTGAAGCTTTCTTT. Its protein is CASTQQGAGTEAFF.

The chain uses TRBV27 and TRBJ2-7; D possibly corresponds to TRBD2 (6 bases). With 2 bases removed from V and 3 bases from J, the gap between germline ends came to 11 bases. The CDR3 contains 14 residues. Germline V lookup: CDR1 MNHEY, CDR2 SMNVEV (reference sequence). The CDR3 coding sequence is TGTGCCAGCAGTTTAGGGGCGGGGATCTACGAGCAGTACTTC. It codes for CASSLGAGIYEQYF.

This rearrangement joins TRBV5-5 to TRBJ2-1; 9 bases fit TRBD2. This CDR3 contains 15 residues. Trimming took 3 bases from V and 5 from J; bases not matched to a gene: 6. The germline CDR1 and CDR2 sequences are SGHKS and YYEKEE (reference sequence). The CDR3 reads CASSSHLAGNNEQFF. The CDR3, as DNA: TGTGCCAGCAGCTCCCACCTAGCGGGAAACAATGAGCAGTTCTTC. Full variable domain (missing parts from reference TRBV5-5 and TRBJ2-1): DAGVTQSPTHLIKTRGQQVTLRCSPISGHKSVSWYQQVLGQGPQFIFQYYEKEERGRGNFPDRFSARQFPNYSSELNVNALLLGDSALYLCASSSHLAGNNEQFFGPGTRLTVL.

This rearrangement joins TRBV5-1 to TRBJ1-3; D unclear. Germline V lookup: CDR1 SGHRS, CDR2 YFSETQ. V lost 2 bases, J lost 2 bases, and 11 bases lay in between. This CDR3 comprises 15 residues. The CDR3 loop reads CASSLEGPAGNTIYF. Here the CDR3 DNA reads TGCGCCAGCAGCTTAGAGGGTCCGGCTGGAAACACCATATATTTT.

V gene TRBV5-6 combines with J gene TRBJ2-5, with D possibly TRBD2 on 5 matching bases. Germline values: CDR1 SGHDT, CDR2 YYEEEE. The CDR3 has 16 amino acids. The ends were cut back, 2 bases at V and 0 bases at J, with 14 bases in the middle. CDR3 residues: CASSFMGALYQETQYF. The CDR3 coding sequence is TGTGCCAGCAGCTTCATGGGAGCCCTGTACCAAGAGACCCAGTACTTC.

The chain is built from TRBV27 and TRBJ1-1; 9 positions match TRBD1. This CDR3 is built from 15 residues. CDR1 is MNHEY, CDR2 SMNVEV, per germline (reference sequence). J gave up 1 base and V 2 bases, and 2 bases lay outside the gene matches. The CDR3 DNA follows: TGTGCCAGCAGTTTAGGGGGACAGGGGAACACTGAAGCTTTCTTT. Translated, it gives CASSLGGQGNTEAFF.

Only one count was recorded for this clone. This chain uses TRBV28 with TRBJ2-5; 7 bases align to TRBD1. Germline V CDR1 and CDR2: MDHEN, SYDVKM. This CDR3 spans 15 amino acids. V shed 5 bases, J shed 0 bases, and the junction held 6 bases outside the gene matches. The CDR3 region has the DNA TGTGCCAGCAGTCCGGGACAGCTGTACCAAGAGACCCAGTACTTC. Translated, it gives CASSPGQLYQETQYF.

The chain recombines TRBV14 with TRBJ2-5, with 12 bases lining up with TRBD1. This CDR3 spans 16 amino acids. Germline V gene data show CDR1 as SGHDN and CDR2 as FVKESK. The junction had 8 bases not matched to a gene; V was cut back by 4 bases and J by 5 bases. The CDR3 loop is CASSLRDRGQWETQYF. The CDR3 DNA reads TGTGCCAGCAGCCTCCGGGACAGGGGGCAGTGGGAGACCCAGTACTTC.

The CDR3 DNA reads TGTGCCAGCAGCCATGGGGGCGTTACTGAAGCTTTCTTT. This sequence encodes CASSHGGVTEAFF. V gene TRBV7-2 combines with J gene TRBJ1-1, with a possible D match to TRBD1 (6 bases). The V end lost 5 bases, the J end lost 5 bases, and 12 bases lay between the germline ends. The CDR3 is made up of 13 amino acids. Germline V gives CDR1 SGHTA, CDR2 FQGNSA.

The gene calls are TRBV7-9 and TRBJ1-2; TRBD1 matches 8 bases. This CDR3 contains 15 residues. CDR1 is SEHNR and CDR2 is FQNEAQ in the germline V gene (reference sequence). After removal of 6 bases from V and 4 bases from J, the junction contained 10 bases not matched to a gene. The CDR3 sequence is CASSPNRGSGYGYTF. Written as DNA, the CDR3 is TGTGCCAGCAGTCCAAACAGGGGGAGCGGCTATGGCTACACCTTC.

The chain has TRBV10-2 and TRBJ2-7, with D perhaps matching TRBD2 (6 bases). Deletions cut 5 bases from V and 2 bases from J, with 7 bases between. Germline CDR1 and CDR2: WSHSY and SAAADI. The CDR3 sequence is 12 residues long. CDR3 sequence reads: CASSPGAYEQYF. The CDR3 DNA follows: TGCGCCAGCAGTCCGGGAGCCTACGAGCAGTACTTC.

The J gene is TRBJ2-5, the V gene TRBV7-6; perhaps TRBD1 as D (5 bases). The J call may be faulty, since TRBJ2-7 better matches the DNA end. CDR3 length equals 15 residues. CDR1 SGHVS and CDR2 FNYEAQ come from the germline V gene. In DNA form, the CDR3 reads TGTGCCAGCAGTCTTAGTCAGGGTATCAACTACGAGCAGTACTTC. Protein sequence: CASSLSQGINYEQYF.

The J gene is TRBJ2-1, the V gene TRBV5-1, with 10 positions matching TRBD1. V lost 4 bases and J lost 8; bases outside the gene matches: 9. CDR1 SGHRS and CDR2 YFSETQ come from the germline V gene. The CDR3 is 15 residues long. This CDR3 is CASSNRDRGTHEQFF. The CDR3 bases are TGCGCCAGCAGCAACCGGGACAGGGGTACCCATGAGCAGTTCTTC.

This rearrangement joins TRBV19 to TRBJ1-2; 8 bases agree with TRBD1. The length of the CDR3 is 15 residues. Germline loops: CDR1 LNHDA, CDR2 SQIVND (reference sequence). V lost 2 bases, J lost 3 bases, and 5 bases stayed unmatched. This CDR3 is CASSINPQGDYGYTF. CDR3 nucleotides: TGTGCCAGTAGTATAAATCCACAGGGGGACTATGGCTACACCTTC.

The chain combines TRBV11-2 with TRBJ2-7, with D unclear. Germline CDR1 is SGHAT and CDR2 is FQNNGV. The CDR3 extends over 13 amino acids. The V end was cut by 1 base, the J end by 1 base, with 5 bases between. CDR3 sequence: CASSLGYSYEQYF. CDR3 in DNA: TGTGCCAGCAGCTTAGGCTATTCCTACGAGCAGTACTTC.

This clone was counted between two and nine times. The chain links TRBV5-6 to TRBJ2-3, with D maybe TRBD2 (5 bases). This CDR3 spans 14 amino acids. The germline CDR1 and CDR2 sequences are SGHDT and YYEEEE. Trimming removed 4 bases at V and 1 base at J, with 10 bases between. DNA of the CDR3: TGTGCCAGCAGCCAGGAGCGGCGCACAGATACGCAGTATTTT. The encoded protein is CASSQERRTDTQYF. Combining the CDR3 with reference TRBV5-6 and TRBJ2-3 gives the whole variable domain DAGVTQSPTHLIKTRGQQVTLRCSPKSGHDTVSWYQQALGQGPQFIFQYYEEEERQRGNFPDRFSGHQFPNYSSELNVNALLLGDSALYLCASSQERRTDTQYFGPGTRLTVL.

This sequence joins TRBV7-9 and TRBJ1-4; no reliable D call. V lost 6 bases and J lost 8, with 22 bases in between. Germline-derived CDR1 and CDR2 are SEHNR and FQNEAQ (reference sequence). CDR3 size: 16 residues. CDR3 loop: CASRGSTTNLGEKLFF. The CDR3 coding sequence is TGTGCCAGCAGGGGATCAACGACAAACCTGGGGGAAAAACTGTTTTTT.

J is TRBJ2-7 and V is TRBV7-9; 9 nucleotides align to TRBD2. Trimming took 6 bases from V and 3 from J; bases not matched to a gene: 9. The CDR3 runs to 15 residues. Germline V CDR1 and CDR2: SEHNR, FQNEAQ (reference sequence). This CDR3 reads CASSSQATSGYEQYF. CDR3 nucleotide sequence: TGTGCCAGCAGTTCACAAGCGACTAGCGGCTACGAGCAGTACTTC.

The chain is built from TRBV27 and TRBJ2-7; D is tentatively TRBD1 or TRBD2 (6 bases each). The V and J ends lost 6 bases and 5 bases respectively, with 11 bases between them. CDR1 is MNHEY and CDR2 is SMNVEV in the germline V gene (reference sequence). CDR3 length: 12 residues. The CDR3 loop reads CASSPGGHEQYF. CDR3 DNA sequence: TGTGCCAGCAGCCCCGGGGGCCACGAGCAGTACTTC.